These 28 T cell receptor beta chains share one sample of origin, sequenced in a study of post-analysis software for immune sequencing data. Whole-study results and caveats: Included in a set of roughly five TRBV segments more frequent in patients than controls were TRBV5-6, TRBV5-1 and TRBV20-1.

No antigen has been assigned to these receptors. Each TCR beta cDNA library carried unique molecular identifiers. TCRdb fed the PCR reads into MiXCR, producing one record per CDR3 protein. Among about 820,000 distinct CDR3 sequences listed, about 50% were seen once. Sequenced input: blood. The receptors here all came from a girl between 10 and 17 years old with multiple sclerosis.

The chain uses TRBV6-4 and TRBJ2-5; 11 bases line up with TRBD2. The CDR3 length is 16 residues. Looked up from germline, CDR1 is MRHNA and CDR2 is SNTAGT. The junction had 17 bases not matched to a gene; V was cut back by 6 bases and J by 11 bases. CDR3 amino acids: CASSPDGTSGSNEQYF. As DNA, the CDR3 is TGTGCCAGCAGCCCCGACGGGACTAGCGGAAGTAATGAGCAGTACTTC.

The rearrangement joins TRBV7-8 to TRBJ2-7; D could derive from TRBD1 or TRBD2 (5 bases each). The CDR3 sequence is 16 residues long. V lost 2 bases, J lost 7 bases, and 21 bases lay in between. CDR1 and CDR2 (germline): SGHVS, FQNEAQ. CDR3 DNA sequence: TGTGCCAGCAGCTTATACCTTTCTCGGGACCCTCTGGAGCAGTACTTC. This codes for CASSLYLSRDPLEQYF.

There are a few counts of this clonotype. The chain is built from TRBV29-1 and TRBJ2-5; 9 nucleotides line up with TRBD1. Germline CDR1 SQVTM, CDR2 ANQGSEA. The CDR3 runs 12 residues. V shed 6 bases, J shed 5 bases, and the junction held 4 bases outside the gene matches. In nucleotides, the CDR3 is TGCAGCGTGGGACAGGGAGTGGAGACCCAGTACTTC. Translating it yields CSVGQGVETQYF.

This clonotype has only a few counts. The rearrangement links TRBV20-1 to TRBJ2-1, with TRBD2 matching over 10 bases. The V segment lost 1 base and the J segment 9 bases; nucleotides outside the gene matches: 6. Germline V gene data show CDR1 as DFQATT and CDR2 as SNEGSKA (reference sequence). The CDR3 runs 14 residues. This CDR3 reads CSARGLAGVSEQFF. CDR3 DNA: TGCAGTGCTAGAGGGCTAGCGGGAGTTAGTGAGCAGTTCTTC.

Only a few counts were recorded for this clonotype. This sequence joins TRBV5-5 and TRBJ2-3; 8 bases are shared with TRBD1. CDR3 length equals 14 residues. Germline assignment: CDR1 SGHKS and CDR2 YYEKEE (reference sequence). V trimming: 3 bases; J trimming: 4 bases; junction bases outside the gene matches: 4. The CDR3 protein is CASSSGQGPDTQYF. The DNA of the CDR3 is TGTGCCAGCAGCTCAGGACAGGGACCAGATACGCAGTATTTT. The whole variable domain, remainder taken from reference TRBV5-5 and TRBJ2-3, is DAGVTQSPTHLIKTRGQQVTLRCSPISGHKSVSWYQQVLGQGPQFIFQYYEKEERGRGNFPDRFSARQFPNYSSELNVNALLLGDSALYLCASSSGQGPDTQYFGPGTRLTVL.

The chain is built from TRBV12-3 or TRBV12-4 and TRBJ2-7; 9 nucleotides align to TRBD2. The V and J ends lost 6 bases and 2 bases, in that order; junction bases with no gene match: 5. This CDR3 spans 14 amino acids. The CDR3, as DNA: TGTGCCAGCAGCATGGCGGGGGGGGCCTACGAGCAGTACTTC. The encoded protein is CASSMAGGAYEQYF.

This clonotype was seen a few times. This sequence joins TRBV5-5 and TRBJ2-7, with 7 bases that match TRBD1. With V trimmed by 0 bases and J by 0 bases, 9 bases remained unmatched. The germline V gene has CDR1 SGHKS and CDR2 YYEKEE (reference sequence). The CDR3 consists of 17 residues. The CDR3 region has the DNA TGTGCCAGCAGCTTGGGGATAGGACAGGCGAGCTCCTACGAGCAGTACTTC. Translating gives CASSLGIGQASSYEQYF. Full variable domain (remainder filled in from reference TRBV5-5 and TRBJ2-7): DAGVTQSPTHLIKTRGQQVTLRCSPISGHKSVSWYQQVLGQGPQFIFQYYEKEERGRGNFPDRFSARQFPNYSSELNVNALLLGDSALYLCASSLGIGQASSYEQYFGPGTRLTVT.

This clonotype was seen only once. This chain connects TRBV7-8 to TRBJ2-2, with 12 bases aligning to TRBD2. The ends lost 0 bases at V and 3 bases at J; junction bases unmatched: 8. The CDR3 loop spans 19 amino acids. Germline CDR1 is SGHVS and CDR2 is FQNEAQ. The CDR3 region is CASSLARLAGGPHTGELFF. CDR3 DNA: TGTGCCAGCAGCTTAGCGAGGCTAGCGGGAGGGCCCCACACCGGGGAGCTGTTTTTT.

This clonotype was observed a few times. The V gene is TRBV24-1, the J gene TRBJ2-1; 7 positions match TRBD2. The CDR3 is 16 amino acids. With 3 bases clipped from V and 2 bases from J, the junction kept 6 bases outside the gene matches. The V gene's germline CDR1 is KGHDR and CDR2 SFDVKD. CDR3 nucleotides: TGTGCCACCAGTGATGGTGCCAGCGGGACCTACAATGAGCAGTTCTTC. The encoded protein is CATSDGASGTYNEQFF.

This clonotype appeared a few times. This chain links TRBV10-3 with TRBJ2-5; 7 bases are a match to TRBD2. The CDR3 contains 13 residues. After removal of 8 bases from V and 3 bases from J, the junction contained 6 bases not matched to a gene. Germline loops: CDR1 ENHRY, CDR2 SYGVKD. This CDR3 is CAIGRESKETQYF. The CDR3 DNA sequence: TGTGCCATCGGGCGGGAGTCCAAAGAGACCCAGTACTTC.

This chain connects TRBV24-1 to TRBJ1-2; 7 bases map to TRBD1. V shed 3 bases, J shed 6 bases, and the junction held 6 bases outside the gene matches. Germline values: CDR1 KGHDR, CDR2 SFDVKD. The CDR3 contains 14 residues. The CDR3 sequence: CATSDKTGNHGYTF. CDR3 nucleotide sequence: TGTGCCACCAGTGATAAGACAGGGAATCATGGCTACACCTTC.

The chain joins TRBV20-1 to TRBJ2-6, with D uncertain. V shed 5 bases and J shed 0 bases, with 5 bases lying between them. The CDR3 extends over 13 amino acids. CDR1 is DFQATT and CDR2 is SNEGSKA in the germline V gene (reference sequence). The chain's CDR3 is CSAPDSGANVLTF. DNA for the CDR3: TGCAGTGCTCCCGACTCTGGGGCCAACGTCCTGACTTTC.

The genes are TRBV13 and TRBJ2-1; TRBD1 matches at 7 bases. The V gene end was trimmed by 5 bases and the J gene end by 8 bases; junction bases not matched to a gene: 12. There are 15 residues in the CDR3. Germline V CDR1 and CDR2: PRHDT, FYEKMQ (reference sequence). CDR3 coding DNA: TGTGCCAGCAGCCGACTCCGGGACAGCATGGATGAGCAGTTCTTC. This codes for CASSRLRDSMDEQFF.

A single count supports this clonotype. The CDR3 sequence is CASSLARDRVGEAFF. The DNA of the CDR3 is TGTGCCAGCAGCTTAGCGCGGGACAGGGTAGGTGAAGCTTTCTTT. This rearrangement joins TRBV7-9 to TRBJ1-1; 9 bases map to TRBD1. The trim removed 0 bases at V and 7 bases at J, leaving 6 bases unmatched. Germline CDR1 and CDR2: SEHNR and FQNEAQ (reference sequence). The CDR3 has 15 amino acids.

The CDR3 sequence is CASSSIMTSGGAGNEQFF. CDR3 in DNA: TGCGCCAGCAGCTCTATAATGACTAGCGGGGGGGCGGGTAATGAGCAGTTCTTC. The rearrangement joins TRBV5-1 to TRBJ2-1, with 14 bases fitting TRBD2. The CDR3 runs to 18 residues. V dropped 3 bases and J dropped 7; count of bases not matched to a gene: 12. Per germline, CDR1 SGHRS and CDR2 YFSETQ. Full variable domain (remainder filled in from reference TRBV5-1 and TRBJ2-1): KAGVTQTPRYLIKTRGQQVTLSCSPISGHRSVSWYQQTPGQGLQFLFEYFSETQRNKGNFPGRFSGRQFSNSRSEMNVSTLELGDSALYLCASSSIMTSGGAGNEQFFGPGTRLTVL.

This clonotype turned up a few times. The rearrangement links TRBV6-4 to TRBJ2-3, with D perhaps matching TRBD2 (6 bases). The CDR3 extends over 14 amino acids. V was shortened by 5 bases and J by 6 bases, with 15 bases between the two germline ends. Germline CDR1 and CDR2: MRHNA and SNTAGT. This CDR3 is CASSYSGLGDTQYF. CDR3 bases: TGTGCCAGCAGTTATAGCGGCCTAGGGGATACGCAGTATTTT.

The chain carries TRBV6-2 or TRBV6-3 and TRBJ2-1, with 12 bases aligning to TRBD1. J lost 8 bases, V lost 5 bases, and 7 bases had no gene match. Germline CDR1 is MNHEY and CDR2 is SVGEGT. The CDR3 is 15 residues long. CDR3 in amino acids: CASSPGTGGLDEQFF. The CDR3 coding sequence is TGTGCCAGCAGTCCCGGGACAGGGGGCCTCGATGAGCAGTTCTTC.

The V gene is TRBV6-5, the J gene TRBJ1-2; D possibly corresponds to TRBD1 (5 bases). Trimming removed 7 bases at V and 2 bases at J, with 20 bases between. Germline-derived CDR1 and CDR2 are MNHEY and SVGAGI. This CDR3 has 16 amino acids. DNA for the CDR3: TGTGCCAGCAATCCAACAACAGGAACGGGGAACTATGGCTACACCTTC. Protein sequence: CASNPTTGTGNYGYTF.

This clonotype was picked up many times. One end of the junction is discordant with germline, which a read error may explain. This chain uses TRBV5-1 with TRBJ2-1; possibly TRBD1 for D (5 bases). The germline CDR1 and CDR2 sequences are SGHRS and YFSETQ. This CDR3 is built from 12 residues. CDR3 in DNA: TGTGCCAGCAGCTTGCCAGGGAATGAGCAGTTCTTC. Translating it yields CASSLPGNEQFF.

The chain combines TRBV7-2 with TRBJ2-1; D is perhaps TRBD1 (6 bases). The CDR3 runs to 15 residues. The germline V gene encodes CDR1 SGHTA and CDR2 FQGNSA. V lost 6 bases to trimming and J lost 4 bases, with 16 bases between them. The CDR3 DNA is TGTGCCAGCAGTCGCCGGACAGAGCTGTACAATGAGCAGTTCTTC. Its protein product is CASSRRTELYNEQFF.

This clonotype was counted between two and nine times. J is TRBJ2-7 and V is TRBV5-1; a possible D gene is TRBD2 (6 bases). Deletions cut 7 bases from V and 3 bases from J, with 20 bases between. Germline CDR1 and CDR2: SGHRS and YFSETQ. The CDR3 consists of 15 residues. CDR3 DNA: TGCGCCAGCGGGCCCGGACGGGACTCAAACTACGAGCAGTACTTC. Translation gives CASGPGRDSNYEQYF.

The J gene is TRBJ2-5, the V gene TRBV5-1; the D gene could be TRBD1 or TRBD2 (5 bases each). This CDR3 is 15 amino acids long. With 4 bases removed from V and 5 bases from J, the gap between germline ends came to 18 bases. The germline gives CDR1 SGHRS, CDR2 YFSETQ. CDR3 nucleotide sequence: TGCGCCAGCAGCATACCGGGACCCGTTCAGGAGACCCAGTACTTC. This sequence encodes CASSIPGPVQETQYF.

A single count supports this clonotype. The chain has TRBV12-3 or TRBV12-4 and TRBJ2-1; the D gene is possibly TRBD2 (6 bases). Between the trimmed V and J ends, which lost 5 bases and 8 bases, there was a span of 19 bases. The CDR3 covers 15 residues. The DNA of the CDR3 is TGTGCCAGCAGTCCCGGGGACTTCTTAGATGATGAGCAGTTCTTC. It yields the protein CASSPGDFLDDEQFF.

This clonotype was picked up many times. The genes are TRBV29-1 and TRBJ2-5; D remains ambiguous. CDR1 is SQVTM, CDR2 ANQGSEA, per germline. The germline V and J ends were trimmed by 3 bases and 1 base, with 9 bases remaining between them. This CDR3 spans 13 amino acids. CDR3 coding DNA: TGCAGCGTTGAGGTCTTGGTCCAAGAGACCCAGTACTTC. Its protein is CSVEVLVQETQYF. Supplemented by reference TRBV29-1 and TRBJ2-5, the full variable domain reads SAVISQKPSRDICQRGTSLTIQCQVDSQVTMMFWYRQQPGQSLTLIATANQGSEATYESGFVIDKFPISRPNLTFSTLTVSNMSPEDSSIYLCSVEVLVQETQYFGPGTRLLVL.

The chain employs TRBV7-2 and TRBJ2-5; tentative D call: TRBD2 (6 bases). CDR1 and CDR2 (germline): SGHTA, FQGNSA. V shed 5 bases and J shed 5 bases, with 18 bases lying between them. The CDR3 extends over 15 amino acids. The CDR3 sequence is CASSLEGGFGETQYF. Written as DNA, the CDR3 is TGTGCCAGCAGCCTGGAGGGCGGGTTCGGGGAGACCCAGTACTTC. Full variable domain (remainder filled in from reference TRBV7-2 and TRBJ2-5): GAGVSQSPSNKVTEKGKDVELRCDPISGHTALYWYRQSLGQGLEFLIYFQGNSAPDKSGLPSDRFSAERTGGSVSTLTIQRTQQEDSAVYLCASSLEGGFGETQYFGPGTRLLVL.

The V call is TRBV9, the J call TRBJ2-3; D uncertain. This CDR3 has 17 residues. Trimming removed 3 bases from V and 9 bases from J, with 26 bases in between. CDR1 is SGDLS and CDR2 is YYNGEE in the germline V gene. The CDR3 sequence: CASSASKQNPDTNTQYF. The DNA of the CDR3 is TGTGCCAGCAGCGCATCAAAGCAGAACCCAGATACGAACACGCAGTATTTT.

The genes are TRBV10-2 and TRBJ2-5, with D tentatively TRBD2 (5 bases). The ends were cut back, 1 base at V and 5 bases at J, with 14 bases in the middle. Germline CDR1 WSHSY, CDR2 SAAADI. This CDR3 is built from 15 residues. In DNA form, the CDR3 reads TGCGCCAGCAGTGAGTTCGGGGTCGGAAGGGAGACCCAGTACTTC. Translated: CASSEFGVGRETQYF.

The rearrangement uses TRBV28 and TRBJ2-1; 12 bases fit TRBD2. This CDR3 contains 17 residues. V was clipped by 4 bases and J by 3 bases; unmatched bases: 7. Germline assignment: CDR1 MDHEN and CDR2 SYDVKM. In DNA form, the CDR3 reads TGTGCCAGCAGTTCGCGACTAGCGGGAGAGTTCTACAATGAGCAGTTCTTC. It specifies CASSSRLAGEFYNEQFF.